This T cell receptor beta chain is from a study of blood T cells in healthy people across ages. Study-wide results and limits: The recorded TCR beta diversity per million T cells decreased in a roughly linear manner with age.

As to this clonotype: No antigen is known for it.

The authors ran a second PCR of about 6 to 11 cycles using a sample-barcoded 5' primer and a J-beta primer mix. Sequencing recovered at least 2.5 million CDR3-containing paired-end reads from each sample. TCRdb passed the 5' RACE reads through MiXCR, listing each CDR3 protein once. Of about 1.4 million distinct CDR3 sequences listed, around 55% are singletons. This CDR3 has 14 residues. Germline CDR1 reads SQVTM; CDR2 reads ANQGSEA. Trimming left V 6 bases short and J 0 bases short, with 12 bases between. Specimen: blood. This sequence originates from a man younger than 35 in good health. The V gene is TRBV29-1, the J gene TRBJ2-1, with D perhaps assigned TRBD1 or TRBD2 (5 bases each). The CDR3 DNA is TGCAGCGTACGGGGCCTGAGCTCCTACAATGAGCAGTTCTTC. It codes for CSVRGLSSYNEQFF.